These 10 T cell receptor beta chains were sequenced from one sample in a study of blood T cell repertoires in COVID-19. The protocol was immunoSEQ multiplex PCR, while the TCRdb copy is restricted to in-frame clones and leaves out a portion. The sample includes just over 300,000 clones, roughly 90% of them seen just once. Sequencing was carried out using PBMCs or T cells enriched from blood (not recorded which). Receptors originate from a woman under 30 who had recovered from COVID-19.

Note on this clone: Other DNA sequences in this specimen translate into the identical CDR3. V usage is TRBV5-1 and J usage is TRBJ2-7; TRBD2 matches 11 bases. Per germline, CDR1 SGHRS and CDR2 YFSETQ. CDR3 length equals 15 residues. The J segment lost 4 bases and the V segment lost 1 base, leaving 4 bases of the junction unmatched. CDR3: CASSLSLAGGYEQYF. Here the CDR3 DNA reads TGCGCCAGCAGCTTGTCTCTAGCGGGGGGATACGAGCAGTACTTC.

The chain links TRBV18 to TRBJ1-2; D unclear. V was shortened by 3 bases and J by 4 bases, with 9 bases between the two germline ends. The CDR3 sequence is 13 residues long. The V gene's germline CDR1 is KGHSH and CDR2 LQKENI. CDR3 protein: CASSPPFRYGYTF. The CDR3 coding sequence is TGTGCCAGCTCACCCCCTTTCCGCTATGGCTACACCTTC.

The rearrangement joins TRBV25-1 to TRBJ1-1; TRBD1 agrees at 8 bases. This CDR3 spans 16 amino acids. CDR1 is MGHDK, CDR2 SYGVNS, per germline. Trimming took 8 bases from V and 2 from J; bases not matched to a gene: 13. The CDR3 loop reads CASRPANRGSNTEAFF. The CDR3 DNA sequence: TGTGCCAGCCGACCGGCGAACAGGGGGTCTAACACTGAAGCTTTCTTT.

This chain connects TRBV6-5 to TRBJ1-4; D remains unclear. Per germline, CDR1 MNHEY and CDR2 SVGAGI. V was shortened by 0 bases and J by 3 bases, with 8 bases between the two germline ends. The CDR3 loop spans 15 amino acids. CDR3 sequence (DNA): TGTGCCAGCAGTTACTCATCGCAGGCTAATGAAAAACTGTTTTTT. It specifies CASSYSSQANEKLFF.

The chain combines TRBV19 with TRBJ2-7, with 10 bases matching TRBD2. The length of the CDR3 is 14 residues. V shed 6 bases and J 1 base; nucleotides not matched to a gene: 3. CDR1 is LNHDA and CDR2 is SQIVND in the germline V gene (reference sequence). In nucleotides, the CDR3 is TGTGCCAGTAGCCCTAGCGGGGGATCCTACGAGCAGTACTTC. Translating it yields CASSPSGGSYEQYF.

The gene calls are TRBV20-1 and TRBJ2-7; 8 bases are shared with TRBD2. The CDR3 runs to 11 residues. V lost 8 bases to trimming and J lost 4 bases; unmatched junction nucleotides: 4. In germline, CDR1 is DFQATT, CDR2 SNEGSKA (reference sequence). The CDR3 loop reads CSLAGLYEQYF. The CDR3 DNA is TGCAGTCTAGCGGGCCTGTACGAGCAGTACTTC.

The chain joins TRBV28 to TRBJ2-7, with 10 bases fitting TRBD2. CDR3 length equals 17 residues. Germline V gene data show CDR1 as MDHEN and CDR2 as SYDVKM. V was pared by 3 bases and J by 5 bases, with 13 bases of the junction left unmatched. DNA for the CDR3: TGTGCCAGCAGTTTTCCGCGGGGTAGCGGGAGGATCGACGAGCAGTACTTC. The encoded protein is CASSFPRGSGRIDEQYF.

CDR3 loop: CASSLSQGISGNTIYF. The CDR3 DNA is TGCGCCAGCAGCTTGAGTCAGGGGATCTCTGGAAACACCATATATTTT. The gene calls are TRBV5-1 and TRBJ1-3, with D possibly matching TRBD1 (6 bases). V lost 1 base, J lost 0 bases, and 11 bases lay in between. Germline V gives CDR1 SGHRS, CDR2 YFSETQ. The CDR3 is 16 residues long.

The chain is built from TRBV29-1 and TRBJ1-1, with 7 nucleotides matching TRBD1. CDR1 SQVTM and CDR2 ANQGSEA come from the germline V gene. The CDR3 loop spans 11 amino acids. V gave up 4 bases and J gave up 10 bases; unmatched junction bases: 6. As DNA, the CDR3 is TGCAGCGTTGTTCAGGCAGGGGGAGCTTTCTTT. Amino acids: CSVVQAGGAFF. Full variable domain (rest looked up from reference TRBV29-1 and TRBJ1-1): SAVISQKPSRDICQRGTSLTIQCQVDSQVTMMFWYRQQPGQSLTLIATANQGSEATYESGFVIDKFPISRPNLTFSTLTVSNMSPEDSSIYLCSVVQAGGAFFGQGTRLTVV.

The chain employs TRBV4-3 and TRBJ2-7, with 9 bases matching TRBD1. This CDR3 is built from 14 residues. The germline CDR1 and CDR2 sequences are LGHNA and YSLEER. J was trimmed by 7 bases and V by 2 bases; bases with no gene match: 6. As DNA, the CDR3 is TGCGCCAGCAGCCAAAAACAGGGGGCGGATGAGCAGTACTTC. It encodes CASSQKQGADEQYF.